Below, one T cell receptor (beta chain) is given with its context. Unmatched junction bases numbered 4, after V lost 4 bases and J lost 8 bases. CDR3 length: 14 residues. Germline V gene lookup returns CDR1 SNHLY and CDR2 FYNNEI. This sample is part of a study of blood T cell repertoires in COVID-19. Whole-study context: Nucleic acid was either cDNA or gDNA, and it came from T cells, B-cell-depleted T cells, or PBMCs.

As handled by the study authors: Amplification of reference gene primers was used by the study to estimate nucleated cell counts. Libraries were prepared by immunoSEQ multiplex PCR; TCRdb keeps only in-frame clonotypes and omits some of them. That table furnishes V, J and clone size, whereas the DNA furnished D and trimming. The sample contains about 290,000 clones, around 86% of which appear only once. The sequenced sample was peripheral blood. The chain carries TRBV2 and TRBJ1-4, with TRBD1 matching over 10 bases. This TCR derives from a woman in her twenties or thirties with active or convalescent COVID-19. The CDR3 region has the DNA TGTGCCAGCAGTGCGGGACAGGGGAGCGAAAAACTGTTTTTT. As protein: CASSAGQGSEKLFF.